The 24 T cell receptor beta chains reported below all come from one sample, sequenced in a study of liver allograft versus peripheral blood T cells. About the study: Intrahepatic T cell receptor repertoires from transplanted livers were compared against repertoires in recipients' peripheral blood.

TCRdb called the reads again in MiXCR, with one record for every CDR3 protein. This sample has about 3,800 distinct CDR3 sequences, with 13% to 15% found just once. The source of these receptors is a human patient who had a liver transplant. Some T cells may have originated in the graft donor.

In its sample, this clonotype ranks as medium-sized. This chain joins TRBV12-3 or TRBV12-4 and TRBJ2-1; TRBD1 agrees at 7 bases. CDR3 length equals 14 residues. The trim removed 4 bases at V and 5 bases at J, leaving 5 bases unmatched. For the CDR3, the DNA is TGTGCCAGCAGTTCTTGGGACAGCGACAATGAGCAGTTCTTC. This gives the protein CASSSWDSDNEQFF.

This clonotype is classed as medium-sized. The CDR3 region is CASSYSSAADQFF. CDR3 nucleotide sequence: TGTGCCAGCAGTTACTCGAGTGCGGCAGACCAGTTCTTC. V and J are TRBV6-6 and TRBJ2-1, with D unclear. Trimming shortened V by 0 bases and J by 13 bases, and 13 bases separated the two germline ends. This CDR3 is built from 13 residues. Germline CDR1 is MNHNY and CDR2 is SVGAGI (reference sequence).

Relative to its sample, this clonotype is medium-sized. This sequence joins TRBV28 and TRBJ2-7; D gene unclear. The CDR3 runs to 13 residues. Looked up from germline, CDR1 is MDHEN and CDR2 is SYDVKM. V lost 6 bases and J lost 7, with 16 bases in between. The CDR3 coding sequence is TGTGCCAGCAGGCCCGTATTTCCTCGGGAGCAGTACTTC. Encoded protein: CASRPVFPREQYF. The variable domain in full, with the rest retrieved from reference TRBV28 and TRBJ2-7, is DVKVTQSSRYLVKRTGEKVFLECVQDMDHENMFWYRQDPGLGLRLIYFSYDVKMKEKGDIPEGYSVSREKKERFSLILESASTNQTSMYLCASRPVFPREQYFGPGTRLTVT.

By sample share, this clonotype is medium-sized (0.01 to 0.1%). DNA for the CDR3: TGTGCCAGCAGTCAACTGACGAGCTCCTACGAGCAGTACTTC. Its protein product is CASSQLTSSYEQYF. The rearrangement links TRBV27 to TRBJ2-7, with no clear D. Trimming took 5 bases from V and 0 from J, leaving 11 bases between them. CDR1 and CDR2 from the germline V gene are MNHEY and SMNVEV (reference sequence). The CDR3 loop spans 14 amino acids.

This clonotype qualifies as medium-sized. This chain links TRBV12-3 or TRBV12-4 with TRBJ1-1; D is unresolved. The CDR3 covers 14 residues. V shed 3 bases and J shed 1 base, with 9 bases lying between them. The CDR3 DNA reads TGTGCCAGCAGTTTGGACGGCTCGAACACTGAAGCTTTCTTT. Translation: CASSLDGSNTEAFF.

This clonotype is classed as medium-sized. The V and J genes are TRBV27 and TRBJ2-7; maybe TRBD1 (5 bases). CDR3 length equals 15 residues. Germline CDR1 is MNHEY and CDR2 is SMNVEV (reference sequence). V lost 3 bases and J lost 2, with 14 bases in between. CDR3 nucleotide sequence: TGTGCCAGCAGTTTTAGGGCAGGGCGTGCCTACGAGCAGTACTTC. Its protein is CASSFRAGRAYEQYF.

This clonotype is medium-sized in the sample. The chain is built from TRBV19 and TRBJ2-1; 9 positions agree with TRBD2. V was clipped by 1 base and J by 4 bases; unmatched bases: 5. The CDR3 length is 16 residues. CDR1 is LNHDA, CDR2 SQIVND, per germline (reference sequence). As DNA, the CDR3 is TGTGCCAGTAGTATAGGGATTAGCGGGGGTTACAATGAGCAGTTCTTC. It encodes CASSIGISGGYNEQFF. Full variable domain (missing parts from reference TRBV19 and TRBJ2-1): DGGITQSPKYLFRKEGQNVTLSCEQNLNHDAMYWYRQDPGQGLRLIYYSQIVNDFQKGDIAEGYSVSREKKESFPLTVTSAQKNPTAFYLCASSIGISGGYNEQFFGPGTRLTVL.

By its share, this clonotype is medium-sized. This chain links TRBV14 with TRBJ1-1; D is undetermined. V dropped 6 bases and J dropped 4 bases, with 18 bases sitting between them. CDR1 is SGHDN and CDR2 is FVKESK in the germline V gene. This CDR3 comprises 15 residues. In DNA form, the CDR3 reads TGTGCCAGCAGTAGGGCGAGCGGCCTTCTCACTGAAGCTTTCTTT. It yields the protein CASSRASGLLTEAFF.

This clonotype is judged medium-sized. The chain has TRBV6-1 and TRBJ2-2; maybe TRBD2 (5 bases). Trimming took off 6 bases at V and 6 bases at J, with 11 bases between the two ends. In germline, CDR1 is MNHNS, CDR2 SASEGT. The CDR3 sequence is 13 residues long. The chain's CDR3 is CASREVRAGELFF. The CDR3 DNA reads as TGTGCCAGCAGGGAGGTTAGGGCCGGGGAGCTGTTTTTT.

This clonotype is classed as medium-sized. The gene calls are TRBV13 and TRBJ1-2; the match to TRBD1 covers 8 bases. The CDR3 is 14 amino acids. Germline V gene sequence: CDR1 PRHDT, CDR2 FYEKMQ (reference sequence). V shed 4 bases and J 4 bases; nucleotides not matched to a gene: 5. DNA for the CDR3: TGTGCCAGCAGCTCCAGGGGGCCGGTCTATGGCTACACCTTC. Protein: CASSSRGPVYGYTF.

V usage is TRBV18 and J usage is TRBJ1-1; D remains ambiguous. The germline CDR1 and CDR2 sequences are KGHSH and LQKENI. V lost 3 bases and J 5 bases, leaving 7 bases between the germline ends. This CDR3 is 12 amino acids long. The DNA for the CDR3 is TGTGCCAGCTCACCTCTCGGGACTGAAGCTTTCTTT. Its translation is CASSPLGTEAFF.

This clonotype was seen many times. The CDR3 sequence is CASSSPQTGWGTEAFF. DNA of the CDR3: TGTGCCAGCAGTTCCCCACAGACAGGCTGGGGGACTGAAGCTTTCTTT. The V and J genes are TRBV27 and TRBJ1-1, with D perhaps TRBD1 (6 bases). In germline, CDR1 is MNHEY, CDR2 SMNVEV (reference sequence). This CDR3 is built from 16 residues. V shed 4 bases and J shed 5 bases, with 20 bases lying between them.

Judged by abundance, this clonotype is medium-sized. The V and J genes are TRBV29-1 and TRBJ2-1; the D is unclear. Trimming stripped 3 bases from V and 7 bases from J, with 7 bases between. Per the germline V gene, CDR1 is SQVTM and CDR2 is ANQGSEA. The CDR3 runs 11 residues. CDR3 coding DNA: TGCAGCGTTGAGAAAAGGAATGAGCAGTTCTTC. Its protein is CSVEKRNEQFF.

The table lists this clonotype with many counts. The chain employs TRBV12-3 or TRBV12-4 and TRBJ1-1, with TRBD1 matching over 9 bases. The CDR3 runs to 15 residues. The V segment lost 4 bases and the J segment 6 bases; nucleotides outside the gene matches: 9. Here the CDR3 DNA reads TGTGCCAGCAGTTCTCCGGGACAGGGTATCTCTGAAGCTTTCTTT. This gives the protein CASSSPGQGISEAFF.

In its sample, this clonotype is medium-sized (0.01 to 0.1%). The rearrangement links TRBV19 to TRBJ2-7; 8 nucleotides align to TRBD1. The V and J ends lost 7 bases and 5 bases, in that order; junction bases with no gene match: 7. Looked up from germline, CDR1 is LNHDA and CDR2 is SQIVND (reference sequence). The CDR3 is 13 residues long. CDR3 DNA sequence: TGTGCCAGTACCGCGGGACAGGCCCACGAGCAGTACTTC. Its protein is CASTAGQAHEQYF.

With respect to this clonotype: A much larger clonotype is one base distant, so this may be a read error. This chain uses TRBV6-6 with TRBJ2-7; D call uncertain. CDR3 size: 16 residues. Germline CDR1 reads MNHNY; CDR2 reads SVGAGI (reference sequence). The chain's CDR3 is CASSLVAGLRSYERYF. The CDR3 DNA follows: TGTGCCAGCAGTTTAGTGGCAGGTCTCCGCTCCTACGAGCGGTACTTC.

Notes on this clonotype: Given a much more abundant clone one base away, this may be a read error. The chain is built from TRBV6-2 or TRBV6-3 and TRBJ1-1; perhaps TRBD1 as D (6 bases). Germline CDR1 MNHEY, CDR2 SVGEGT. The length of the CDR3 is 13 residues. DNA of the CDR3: TGTGCCAGCAATTACTCCCCAGGGGCTGAAGCTTTCTTT. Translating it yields CASNYSPGAEAFF.

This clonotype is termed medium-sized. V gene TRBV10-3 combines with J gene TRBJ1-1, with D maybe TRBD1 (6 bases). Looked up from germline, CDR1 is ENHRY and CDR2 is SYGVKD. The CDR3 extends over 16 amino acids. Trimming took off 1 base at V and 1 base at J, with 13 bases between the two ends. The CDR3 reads CAISELRGNRNTEAFF. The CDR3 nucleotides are TGTGCCATCAGTGAGTTGAGGGGGAATAGGAACACTGAAGCTTTCTTT.

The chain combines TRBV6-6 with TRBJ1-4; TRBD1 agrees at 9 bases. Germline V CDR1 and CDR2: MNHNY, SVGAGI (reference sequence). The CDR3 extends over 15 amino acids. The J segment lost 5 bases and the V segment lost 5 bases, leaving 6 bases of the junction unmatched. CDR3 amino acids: CASSEGTGSNEKLFF. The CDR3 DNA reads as TGTGCCAGCAGTGAAGGGACAGGGTCAAATGAAAAACTGTTTTTT.

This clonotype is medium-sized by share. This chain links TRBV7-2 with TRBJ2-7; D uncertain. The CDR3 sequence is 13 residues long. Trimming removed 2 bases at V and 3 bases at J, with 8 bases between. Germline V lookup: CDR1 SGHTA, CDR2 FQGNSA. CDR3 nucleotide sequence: TGTGCCAGCAGCTTATTCGAAGACTACGAGCAGTACTTC. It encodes CASSLFEDYEQYF.

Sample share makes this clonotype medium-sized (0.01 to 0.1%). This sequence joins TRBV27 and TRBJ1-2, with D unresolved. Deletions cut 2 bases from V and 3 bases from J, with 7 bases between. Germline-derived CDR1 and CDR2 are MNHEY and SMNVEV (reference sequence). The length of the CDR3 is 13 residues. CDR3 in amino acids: CASSLTAHYGYTF. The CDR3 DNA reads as TGTGCCAGCAGTTTAACAGCCCACTATGGCTACACCTTC.

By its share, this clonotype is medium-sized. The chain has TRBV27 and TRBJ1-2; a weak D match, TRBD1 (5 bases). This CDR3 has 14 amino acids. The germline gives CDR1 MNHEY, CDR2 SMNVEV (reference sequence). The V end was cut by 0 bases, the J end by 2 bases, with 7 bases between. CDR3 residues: CASSLSAGNYGYTF. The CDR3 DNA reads TGTGCCAGCAGTTTATCGGCAGGGAACTATGGCTACACCTTC.

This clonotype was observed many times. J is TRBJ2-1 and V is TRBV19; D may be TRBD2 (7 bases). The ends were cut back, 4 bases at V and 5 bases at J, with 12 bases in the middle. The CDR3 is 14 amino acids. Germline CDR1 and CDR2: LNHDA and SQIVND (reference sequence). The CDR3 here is CASSTGGRNNEQFF. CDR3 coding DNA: TGTGCCAGTAGTACCGGGGGGCGGAACAATGAGCAGTTCTTC.

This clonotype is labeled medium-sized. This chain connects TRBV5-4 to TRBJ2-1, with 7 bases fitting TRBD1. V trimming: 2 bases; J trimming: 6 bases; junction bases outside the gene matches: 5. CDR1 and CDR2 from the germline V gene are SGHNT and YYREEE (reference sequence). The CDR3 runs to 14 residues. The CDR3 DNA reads TGTGCCAGCAGCTTCGCCGACAGGGTCAATGAGCAGTTCTTC. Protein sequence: CASSFADRVNEQFF.